The present T cell receptor beta chain was sequenced within a study of T-cell memory formation after mild COVID-19. Study-wide background: TCR clusters mostly belonged to single donors. Study results and limitations: Contracting CD4+ clones were located mainly in CM and EM, and CD8+ clones in EMRA. Contracting clones from day 15 to 85 had balanced CD4/CD8; later expanders favoured CD4+. In second-wave clones peaking day 37, SARS-CoV-2 specificity remained unconfirmed.

TCRdb reanalysed the 5' RACE reads using MiXCR and keeps one entry per CDR3 protein. This sample carries 560,000 or so distinct CDR3 sequences, 17% of them seen once, and the ten largest clones take roughly 7.7%. Germline-derived CDR1 and CDR2 are LNHNV and YYDKDF (reference sequence). V dropped 2 bases and J dropped 7 bases, with 15 bases sitting between them. The CDR3 spans 14 residues. This clonotype was seen more than once but under ten times. What it binds is unknown. The gene calls are TRBV15 and TRBJ2-7; possibly TRBD1 for D (6 bases). Sequenced sample: PBMCs or a T cell subset sorted from them (not recorded which). The clonotype originates from an adult woman who had mild COVID-19 (a few samples of this study predate the infection). Cell type and time point are not known. CDR3 in DNA: TGTGCCACCAGCAGAAAACAGGGAAACGGGGAGCAGTACTTC. Protein product: CATSRKQGNGEQYF.